This T cell receptor beta chain stems from a study of spatial heterogeneity in lung cancer. In the study overall: Beta-chain sequences were consistently detected more often than alpha-chain sequences. Study-wide results and caveats: Mutation tallies in tumors tracked expanded intratumoral alpha and beta TCR counts.

MiXCR, run by TCRdb on the 5' RACE reads, gives a single entry per CDR3 protein. Among approximately 21,000 distinct CDR3 sequences listed, roughly 6.5% were seen once. Germline assignment: CDR1 MNHEY and CDR2 SMNVEV (reference sequence). V gave up 0 bases and J gave up 1 base, with 7 bases separating them. The CDR3 loop spans 15 amino acids. A remark on this clonotype: The antigen is unknown.

Noted time point: sample taken at primary tumor resection. The donors comprised some 72 untreated early-stage non-small cell lung cancer patients. V and J are TRBV27 and TRBJ1-5; TRBD1 might be the D (5 bases). The origin of this receptor is a male donor with early-stage non-small cell lung cancer. The material sequenced was lung tumor tissue, taken at surgery. The CDR3 region has the DNA TGTGCCAGCAGTTTATCCCCAGGGAGCAATCAGCCCCAGCATTTT. It encodes CASSLSPGSNQPQHF.